The source of this T cell receptor (beta chain) is a study of T-cell memory formation after mild COVID-19. Across the whole study: Clustering of TCRs was largely donor specific.

The CDR3 covers 14 residues. Germline V gives CDR1 SGHTA, CDR2 FQGNSA. V shed 5 bases and J 4 bases; nucleotides not matched to a gene: 3. This clonotype has only a few counts. The antigen is unknown. Study findings and constraints: Prior to infection, memory already included some responding clones, suggesting cross-reactive memory joined. CD8+ contracting clones occupied EMRA, while CD4+ ones occupied mainly CM and EM.

Constant-segment primers served in 5'RACE that generated TCR alpha and TCR beta cDNA libraries bearing sample barcodes and UMIs. TCRdb reprocessed the 5' RACE reads via MiXCR and lists one record per CDR3 protein. The profile shows hundreds of thousands of distinct CDR3 sequences, over 7% of them singletons. The genes are TRBV7-2 and TRBJ2-4; 9 bases are shared with TRBD1. The specimen sequenced was PBMCs or a T cell subset sorted from them (not recorded which). The clonotype originates from a man aged 18 to 29 who had mild COVID-19 (a few samples of this study predate the infection). Cell type and time point are not known. The CDR3 DNA sequence: TGTGCCAGCAGCGCCGACAGGGGGAAAAACATTCAGTACTTC. It translates to CASSADRGKNIQYF.